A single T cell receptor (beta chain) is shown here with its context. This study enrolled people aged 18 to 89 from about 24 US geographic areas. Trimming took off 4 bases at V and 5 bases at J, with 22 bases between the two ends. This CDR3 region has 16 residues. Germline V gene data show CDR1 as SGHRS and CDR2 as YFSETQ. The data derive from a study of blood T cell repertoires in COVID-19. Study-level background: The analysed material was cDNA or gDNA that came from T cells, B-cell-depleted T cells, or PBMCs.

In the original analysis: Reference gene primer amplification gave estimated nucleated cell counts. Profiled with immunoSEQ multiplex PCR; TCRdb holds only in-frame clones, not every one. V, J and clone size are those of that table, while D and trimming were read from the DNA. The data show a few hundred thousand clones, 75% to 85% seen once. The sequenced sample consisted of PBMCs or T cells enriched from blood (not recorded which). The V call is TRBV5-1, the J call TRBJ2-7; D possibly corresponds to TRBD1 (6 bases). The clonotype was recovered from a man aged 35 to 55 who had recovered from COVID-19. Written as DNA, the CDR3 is TGCGCCAGCAGCCCCGATGCAGGGGAGAAATCCCACGAGCAGTACTTC. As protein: CASSPDAGEKSHEQYF. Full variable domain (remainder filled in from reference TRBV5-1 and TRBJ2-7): KAGVTQTPRYLIKTRGQQVTLSCSPISGHRSVSWYQQTPGQGLQFLFEYFSETQRNKGNFPGRFSGRQFSNSRSEMNVSTLELGDSALYLCASSPDAGEKSHEQYFGPGTRLTVT.